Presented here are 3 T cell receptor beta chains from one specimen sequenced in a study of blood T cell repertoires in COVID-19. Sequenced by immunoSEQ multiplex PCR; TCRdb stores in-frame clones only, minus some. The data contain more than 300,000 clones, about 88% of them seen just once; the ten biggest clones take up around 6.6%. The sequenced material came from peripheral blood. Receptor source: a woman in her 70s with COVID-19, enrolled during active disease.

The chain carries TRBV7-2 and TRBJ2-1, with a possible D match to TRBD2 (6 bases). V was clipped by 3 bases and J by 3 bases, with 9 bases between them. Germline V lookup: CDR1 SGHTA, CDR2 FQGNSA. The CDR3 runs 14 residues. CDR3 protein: CASSLLAIYNEQFF. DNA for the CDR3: TGTGCCAGCAGCTTGCTAGCGATCTACAATGAGCAGTTCTTC.

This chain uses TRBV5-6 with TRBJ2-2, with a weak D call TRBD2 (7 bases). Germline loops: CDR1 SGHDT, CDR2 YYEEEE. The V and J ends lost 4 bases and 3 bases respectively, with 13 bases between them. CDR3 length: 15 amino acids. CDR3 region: CASSPRGLDTGELFF. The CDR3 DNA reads TGTGCCAGCAGCCCGCGGGGGCTCGACACCGGGGAGCTGTTTTTT.

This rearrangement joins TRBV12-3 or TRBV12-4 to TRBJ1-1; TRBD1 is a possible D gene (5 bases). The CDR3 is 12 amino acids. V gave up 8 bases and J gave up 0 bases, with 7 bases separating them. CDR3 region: CASETVNTEAFF. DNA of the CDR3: TGTGCCAGCGAGACAGTGAACACTGAAGCTTTCTTT.